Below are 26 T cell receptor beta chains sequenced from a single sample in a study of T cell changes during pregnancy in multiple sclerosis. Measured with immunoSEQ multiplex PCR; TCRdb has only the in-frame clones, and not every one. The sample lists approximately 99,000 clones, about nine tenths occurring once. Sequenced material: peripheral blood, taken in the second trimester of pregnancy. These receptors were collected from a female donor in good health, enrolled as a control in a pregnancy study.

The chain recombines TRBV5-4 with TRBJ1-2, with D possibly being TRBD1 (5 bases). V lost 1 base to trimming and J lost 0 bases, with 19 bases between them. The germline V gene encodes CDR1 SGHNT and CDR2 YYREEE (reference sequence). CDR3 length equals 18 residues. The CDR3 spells CASSLQGATFSPNYGYTF. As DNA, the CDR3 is TGTGCCAGCAGCTTGCAGGGCGCGACATTTTCTCCTAACTATGGCTACACCTTC.

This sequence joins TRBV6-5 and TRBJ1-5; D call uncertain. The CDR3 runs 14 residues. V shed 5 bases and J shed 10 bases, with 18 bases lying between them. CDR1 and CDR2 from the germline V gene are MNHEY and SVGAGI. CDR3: CASSLPGALGPQHF. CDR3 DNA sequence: TGTGCCAGCAGTCTACCCGGAGCGCTAGGCCCCCAGCATTTT.

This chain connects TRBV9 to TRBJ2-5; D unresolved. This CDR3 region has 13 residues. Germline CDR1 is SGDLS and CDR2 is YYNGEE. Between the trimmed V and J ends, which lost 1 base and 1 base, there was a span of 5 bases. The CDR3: CASSVTPQETQYF. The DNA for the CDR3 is TGTGCCAGCAGCGTAACACCCCAAGAGACCCAGTACTTC.

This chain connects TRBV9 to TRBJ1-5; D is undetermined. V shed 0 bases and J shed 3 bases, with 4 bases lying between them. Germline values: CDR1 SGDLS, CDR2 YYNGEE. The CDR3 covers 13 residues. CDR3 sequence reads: CASSVGANQPQHF. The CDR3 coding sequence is TGTGCCAGCAGCGTAGGAGCCAATCAGCCCCAGCATTTT.

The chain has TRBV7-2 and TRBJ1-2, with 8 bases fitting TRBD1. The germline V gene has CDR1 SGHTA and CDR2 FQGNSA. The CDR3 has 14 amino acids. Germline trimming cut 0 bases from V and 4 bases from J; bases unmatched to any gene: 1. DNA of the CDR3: TGTGCCAGCAGCTTAGCGCAGGGGGCCTATGGCTACACCTTC. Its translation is CASSLAQGAYGYTF.

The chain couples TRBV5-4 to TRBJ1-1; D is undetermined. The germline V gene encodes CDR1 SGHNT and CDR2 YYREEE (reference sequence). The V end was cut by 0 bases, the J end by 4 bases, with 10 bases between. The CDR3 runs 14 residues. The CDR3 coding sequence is TGTGCCAGCAGCTTGGTGGGCCATGGCACTGAAGCTTTCTTT. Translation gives CASSLVGHGTEAFF.

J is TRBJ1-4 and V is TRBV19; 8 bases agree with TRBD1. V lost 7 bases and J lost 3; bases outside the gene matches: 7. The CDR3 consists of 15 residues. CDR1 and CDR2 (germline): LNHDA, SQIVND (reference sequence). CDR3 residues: CASMRGQVSNEKLFF. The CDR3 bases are TGTGCCAGTATGCGGGGACAGGTATCTAATGAAAAACTGTTTTTT.

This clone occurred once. DNA for the CDR3: TGCGCCAGCAGCACCCAGACTAGCGGGGGGCCTGAGCAGTTCTTC. Encoded protein: CASSTQTSGGPEQFF. J is TRBJ2-1 and V is TRBV5-1, with TRBD2 matching over 13 bases. Germline V gene data show CDR1 as SGHRS and CDR2 as YFSETQ. V was clipped by 4 bases and J by 9 bases; unmatched bases: 7. The CDR3 has 15 residues.

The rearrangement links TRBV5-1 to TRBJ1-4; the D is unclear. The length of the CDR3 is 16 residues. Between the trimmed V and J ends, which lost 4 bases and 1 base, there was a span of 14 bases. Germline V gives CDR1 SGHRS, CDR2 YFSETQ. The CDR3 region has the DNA TGCGCCAGCAGCCGCTGGGGTGAGGGAACTAATGAAAAACTGTTTTTT. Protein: CASSRWGEGTNEKLFF.

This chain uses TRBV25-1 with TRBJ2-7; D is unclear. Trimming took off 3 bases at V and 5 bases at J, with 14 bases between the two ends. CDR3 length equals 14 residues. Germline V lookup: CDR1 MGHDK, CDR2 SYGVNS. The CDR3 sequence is CASSDSAQMNEQYF. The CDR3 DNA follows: TGTGCCAGCAGTGATAGTGCGCAAATGAACGAGCAGTACTTC.

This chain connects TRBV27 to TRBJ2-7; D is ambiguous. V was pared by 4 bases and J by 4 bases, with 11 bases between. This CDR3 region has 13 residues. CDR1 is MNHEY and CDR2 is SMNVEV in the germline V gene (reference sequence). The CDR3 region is CASSSPILYEQYF. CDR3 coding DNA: TGTGCCAGCAGTTCCCCTATTCTGTACGAGCAGTACTTC.

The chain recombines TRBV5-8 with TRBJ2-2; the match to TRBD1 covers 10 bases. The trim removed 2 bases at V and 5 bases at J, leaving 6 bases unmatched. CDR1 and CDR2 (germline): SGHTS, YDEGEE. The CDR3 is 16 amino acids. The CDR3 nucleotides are TGTGCCAGCAGCTTCTTGCCGGGACAGGGGACCGGGGAGCTGTTTTTT. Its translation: CASSFLPGQGTGELFF.

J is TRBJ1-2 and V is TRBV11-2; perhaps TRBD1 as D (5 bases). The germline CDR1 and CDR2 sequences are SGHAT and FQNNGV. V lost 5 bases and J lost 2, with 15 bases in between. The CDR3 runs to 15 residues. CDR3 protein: CASSPGGAANYGYTF. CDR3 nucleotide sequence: TGTGCCAGCAGCCCTGGCGGGGCAGCCAACTATGGCTACACCTTC.

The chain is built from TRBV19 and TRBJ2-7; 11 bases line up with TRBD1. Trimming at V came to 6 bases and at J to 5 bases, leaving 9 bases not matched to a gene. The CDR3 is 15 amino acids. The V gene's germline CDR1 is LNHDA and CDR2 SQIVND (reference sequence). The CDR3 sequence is CASRPGTGGTDEQYF. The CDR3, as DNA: TGTGCCAGTAGGCCCGGGACAGGGGGTACGGACGAGCAGTACTTC.

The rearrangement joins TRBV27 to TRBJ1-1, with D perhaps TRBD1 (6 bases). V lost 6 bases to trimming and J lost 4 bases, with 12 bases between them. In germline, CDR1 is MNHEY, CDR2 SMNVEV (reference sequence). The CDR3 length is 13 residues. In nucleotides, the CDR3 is TGTGCCAGCAGACCTTCAGGGGTCACTGAAGCTTTCTTT. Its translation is CASRPSGVTEAFF.

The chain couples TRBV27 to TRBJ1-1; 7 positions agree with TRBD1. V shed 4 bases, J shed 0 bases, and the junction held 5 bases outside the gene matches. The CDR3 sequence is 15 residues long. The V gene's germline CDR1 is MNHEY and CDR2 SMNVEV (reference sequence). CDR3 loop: CASSSRDSLNTEAFF. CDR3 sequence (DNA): TGTGCCAGCAGTTCTCGGGACAGCTTGAACACTGAAGCTTTCTTT.

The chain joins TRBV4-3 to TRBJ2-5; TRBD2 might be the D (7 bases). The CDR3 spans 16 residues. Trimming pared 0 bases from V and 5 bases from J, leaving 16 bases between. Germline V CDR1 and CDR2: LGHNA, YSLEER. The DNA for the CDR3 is TGCGCCAGCAGCCAAGATCTTAGGACAGCGGGGGAGACCCAGTACTTC. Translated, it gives CASSQDLRTAGETQYF.

The CDR3 loop is CASSYVSSYEQYF. In nucleotides, the CDR3 is TGTGCCAGCAGTTATGTCAGTTCCTACGAGCAGTACTTC. The chain carries TRBV6-5 and TRBJ2-7; unclear D gene. The germline V gene encodes CDR1 MNHEY and CDR2 SVGAGI. Deletions cut 3 bases from V and 1 base from J, with 7 bases between. The CDR3 spans 13 residues.

The CDR3 nucleotides read TGTGCCAGCAGCTTGGATTTAGCGGGAGGGCCGGGGTTATGGGCAGATACGCAGTATTTT. Translation: CASSLDLAGGPGLWADTQYF. The gene calls are TRBV5-5 and TRBJ2-3; 11 nucleotides agree with TRBD2. The germline CDR1 and CDR2 sequences are SGHKS and YYEKEE (reference sequence). The V segment lost 0 bases and the J segment 4 bases; nucleotides outside the gene matches: 16. The CDR3 has 20 residues.

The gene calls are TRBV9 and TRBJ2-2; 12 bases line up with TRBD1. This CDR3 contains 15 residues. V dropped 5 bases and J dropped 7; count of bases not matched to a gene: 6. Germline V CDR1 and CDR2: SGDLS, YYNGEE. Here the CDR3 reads CASRRGQGAGGELFF. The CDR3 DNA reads TGTGCCAGCAGGAGGGGACAGGGGGCGGGCGGGGAGCTGTTTTTT.

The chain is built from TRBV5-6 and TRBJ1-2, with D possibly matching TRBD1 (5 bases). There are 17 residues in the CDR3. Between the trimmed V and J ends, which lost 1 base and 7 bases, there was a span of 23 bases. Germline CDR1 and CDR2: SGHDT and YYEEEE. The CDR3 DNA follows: TGTGCCAGCAGCTTGTTCGGGGTCGGGGGAAAGGTAATTGGCTACACCTTC. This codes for CASSLFGVGGKVIGYTF.

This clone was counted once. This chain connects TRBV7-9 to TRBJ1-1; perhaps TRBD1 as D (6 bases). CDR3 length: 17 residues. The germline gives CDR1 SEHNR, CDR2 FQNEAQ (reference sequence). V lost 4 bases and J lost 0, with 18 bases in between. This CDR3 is CASSSRGLWGLNTEAFF. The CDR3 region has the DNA TGTGCCAGCAGCTCCAGGGGTTTGTGGGGGCTGAACACTGAAGCTTTCTTT.

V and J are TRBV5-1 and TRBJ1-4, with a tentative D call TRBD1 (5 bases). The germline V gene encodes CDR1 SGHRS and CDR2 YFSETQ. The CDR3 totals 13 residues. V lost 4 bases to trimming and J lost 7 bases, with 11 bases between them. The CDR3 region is CASSPEGFEKLFF. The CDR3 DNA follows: TGCGCCAGCAGCCCGGAGGGGTTTGAAAAACTGTTTTTT.

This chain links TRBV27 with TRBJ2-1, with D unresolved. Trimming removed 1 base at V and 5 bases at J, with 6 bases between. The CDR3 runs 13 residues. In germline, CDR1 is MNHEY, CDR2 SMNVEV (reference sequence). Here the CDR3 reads CASSLYDNNEQFF. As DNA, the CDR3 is TGTGCCAGCAGTTTATATGACAACAATGAGCAGTTCTTC.

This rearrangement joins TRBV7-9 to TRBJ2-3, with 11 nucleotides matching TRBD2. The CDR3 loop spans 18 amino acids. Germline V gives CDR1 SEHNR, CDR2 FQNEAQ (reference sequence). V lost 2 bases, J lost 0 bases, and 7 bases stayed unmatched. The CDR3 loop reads CASSLSQGLAVSTDTQYF. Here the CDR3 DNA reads TGTGCCAGCAGCTTAAGTCAGGGACTAGCGGTGAGCACAGATACGCAGTATTTT.

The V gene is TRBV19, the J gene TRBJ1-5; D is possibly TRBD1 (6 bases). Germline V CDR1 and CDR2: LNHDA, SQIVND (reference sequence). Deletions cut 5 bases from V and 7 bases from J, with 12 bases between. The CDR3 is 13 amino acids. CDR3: CASSPTGNQPQHF. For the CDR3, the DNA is TGTGCCAGTAGTCCCACAGGGAACCAGCCCCAGCATTTT.